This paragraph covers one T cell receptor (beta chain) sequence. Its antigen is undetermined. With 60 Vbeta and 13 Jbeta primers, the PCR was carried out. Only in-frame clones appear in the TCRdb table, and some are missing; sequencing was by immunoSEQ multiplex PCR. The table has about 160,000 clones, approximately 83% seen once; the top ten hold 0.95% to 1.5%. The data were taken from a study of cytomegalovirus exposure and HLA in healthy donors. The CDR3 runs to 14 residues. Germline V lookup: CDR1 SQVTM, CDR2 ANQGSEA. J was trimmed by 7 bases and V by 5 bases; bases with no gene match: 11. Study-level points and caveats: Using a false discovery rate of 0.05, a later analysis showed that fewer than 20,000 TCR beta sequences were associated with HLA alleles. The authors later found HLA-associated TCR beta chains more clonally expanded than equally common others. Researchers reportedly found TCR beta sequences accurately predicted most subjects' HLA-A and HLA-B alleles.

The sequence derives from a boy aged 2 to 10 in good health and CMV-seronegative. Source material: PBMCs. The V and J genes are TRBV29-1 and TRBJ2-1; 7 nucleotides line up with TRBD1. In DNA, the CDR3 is TGCAGCGTTCCCCCTTTTAGGGGGCGGAATGAGCAGTTCTTC. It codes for CSVPPFRGRNEQFF.